This T cell receptor beta chain was documented in a study of blood T cell repertoires in COVID-19 (dated by TCRdb to 2020 to 2021). Regarding the research as a whole: Samples from collaborators originated in the United States, Italy and Spain and spanned both the acute and convalescent phases of COVID-19. The prospective study material was composed of cDNA or gDNA derived from T cells, B-cell-depleted T cells, or PBMCs. Subjects who had been exposed to COVID-19, were actively infected with it, or had recovered from it provided the deeply sampled blood TCRbeta repertoires that made up the dataset. A freely available public database, intended as a resource for researchers studying the immune response to SARS-CoV-2, is where the repertoires were released. The samples were drawn from the first 160 participants of the ongoing ImmuneRACE study and from 1,254 subjects provided by 6 global collaborators. Sample metadata almost always included a de-identified subject ID, COVID-19 status, age in years and sex. Where available, HLA class I and class II types were taken from metadata supplied by the sample provider and were not determined by assay-based typing. Here is what the overall study found, with its caveats: The amount of clinical and demographic metadata varied by source and participant and was provided uncurated.

Participants in the prospective study were aged roughly 18 to 100 years, lived in over 20 United States geographic areas, and enrolled through a virtual design. In the prospective study, cohorts were assigned on the basis of participant-reported clinical history obtained from a screening survey and a study questionnaire. Recovered participants in ImmuneRACE Cohort 3 were defined by two consecutive negative NP/OP PCR tests, clearance by a healthcare professional, or resolution of symptoms. In the prospective study, mobile phlebotomists collected whole blood, serum and a nasopharyngeal or oropharyngeal swab from each participant. Additional blood draws and questionnaires over an approximately 2-month period could optionally be provided by prospective study participants. Before DNA extraction, blood samples from the prospective study were shipped at room temperature or frozen. The immunoSEQ Assay, a bias-controlled multiplex PCR, was used to amplify TCRbeta CDR3 regions from genomic DNA. Per the source publication's procedure: Within the assay, amplification of reference gene primers was used to estimate how many nucleated cells each sample contained. Sequence reads were collapsed and filtered to measure the absolute abundance of every unique TCRbeta CDR3 rearrangement. For each sample, productive Simpson clonality was calculated as the square root of Simpson's diversity index across productive rearrangements. Imported from immuneACCESS, the table was reduced by TCRdb to in-frame sequences with V and J called. These copies leave out some clones; in studies compared against another copy, an unresolved V gene accounts for under half, and the cause of the remainder is not known. V and J calls and clone size are those listed in that table; D and trimming were worked out from the DNA. The sample yields 200,000 to 250,000 clones; about 89% were counted once. The biggest ten clones account for 1.9% of the sample.

In its sample, this clone was seen once. No cognate antigen has been identified for it. Base-call qualities are not available, and no considerably larger clone is one nucleotide away. The clonotype was recovered from a woman aged 18-30 years who had recovered from COVID-19. Source material: PBMCs or T cells enriched from blood (not recorded which).

The CDR3 reads as follows: CASSPSSTGQSGYTF. The DNA sequence is as follows: TGTGCCAGCAGCCCCTCCTCGACAGGGCAAAGTGGCTACACCTTC. This receptor chain uses TRBV7-6 and TRBJ1-2; TRBD1 agrees with 7 junctional bases. The CDR3 goes from the cysteine to the phenylalanine over 15 residues. CDR3 DNA only is kept here, 45 bases in frame from base 1. Germline trimming amounts to 5 bases on V and 7 bases on J, with 13 as the count of junction bases outside the gene matches. CDR1 SGHVS and CDR2 FNYEAQ are derived from the germline V gene.